The next 23 T cell receptor beta chains were all read from a single sample in a study of blood T cell repertoires in COVID-19. The protocol was immunoSEQ multiplex PCR, while the TCRdb copy is restricted to in-frame clones and leaves out a portion. The table includes about 280,000 clones, 70% to 90% detected once. Sequencing input: peripheral blood. The receptors here all came from a man younger than 30 with active or convalescent COVID-19.

V usage is TRBV11-2 and J usage is TRBJ2-7; 8 nucleotides agree with TRBD1. In germline, CDR1 is SGHAT, CDR2 FQNNGV. The CDR3 is 15 residues long. The trim removed 5 bases at V and 5 bases at J, leaving 11 bases unmatched. As DNA, the CDR3 is TGTGCCAGCAGCCCAGGGACAGGCAGCTTTCACGAGCAGTACTTC. Translated: CASSPGTGSFHEQYF.

The CDR3 protein is CASSDWGPEETQYF. The CDR3 bases are TGTGCCAGCAGTGATTGGGGCCCTGAAGAGACCCAGTACTTC. The J gene is TRBJ2-5, the V gene TRBV6-1, with a possible D match to TRBD1 (5 bases). Trimming took 3 bases from V and 3 from J, leaving 11 bases between them. CDR3 size: 14 residues. Germline V CDR1 and CDR2: MNHNS, SASEGT.

V gene TRBV12-3 or TRBV12-4 combines with J gene TRBJ2-5; unclear D gene. CDR3 length equals 13 residues. V was shortened by 1 base and J by 5 bases, with 8 bases between the two germline ends. The CDR3 nucleotides read TGTGCCAGCAGTTTAGTAACCAGGGAGACCCAGTACTTC. Its protein product is CASSLVTRETQYF.

The rearrangement uses TRBV6-2 or TRBV6-3 and TRBJ1-5, with 10 bases fitting TRBD1. CDR1 is MNHEY, CDR2 SVGEGT, per germline. Unmatched junction bases numbered 13, after V lost 5 bases and J lost 0 bases. This CDR3 has 19 amino acids. The CDR3 sequence: CASSTLPGQGHYSNQPQHF. The DNA for the CDR3 is TGTGCCAGCAGTACTCTCCCGGGACAGGGGCACTATAGCAATCAGCCCCAGCATTTT.

The chain uses TRBV5-1 and TRBJ1-5; D is unresolved. Germline lookup yields CDR1 SGHRS and CDR2 YFSETQ. The CDR3 is 13 residues long. Trimming took off 0 bases at V and 7 bases at J, with 8 bases between the two ends. The DNA for the CDR3 is TGCGCCAGCAGCTTGGGGGCGGGCCAGCCCCAGCATTTT. This sequence encodes CASSLGAGQPQHF.

V usage is TRBV5-1 and J usage is TRBJ2-7; TRBD1 is a possible D gene (7 bases). Per the germline V gene, CDR1 is SGHRS and CDR2 is YFSETQ. V lost 0 bases and J lost 6, with 10 bases in between. CDR3 length equals 13 residues. The CDR3 DNA reads TGCGCCAGCAGCTTGGGACAGGGAGGCGAGCAGTACTTC. Residues: CASSLGQGGEQYF.

This CDR3 is CASSLEGLQYNEQFF. For the CDR3, the DNA is TGTGCCAGCAGTTTAGAGGGATTGCAGTACAATGAGCAGTTCTTC. The J gene is TRBJ2-1, the V gene TRBV27, with TRBD2 as a possible D gene (5 bases). Germline V CDR1 and CDR2: MNHEY, SMNVEV (reference sequence). Trimming removed 2 bases from V and 4 bases from J, with 12 bases in between. The CDR3 has 15 residues.

The rearrangement links TRBV19 to TRBJ2-3; tentative D call: TRBD1 (6 bases). The V and J ends lost 6 bases and 0 bases respectively, with 13 bases between them. CDR1 is LNHDA, CDR2 SQIVND, per germline (reference sequence). This CDR3 is 15 amino acids long. The DNA for the CDR3 is TGTGCCAGTAGGCCGGGACACCAAAGCACAGATACGCAGTATTTT. Amino acids: CASRPGHQSTDTQYF. Filled out from reference TRBV19 and TRBJ2-3, the complete variable domain reads DGGITQSPKYLFRKEGQNVTLSCEQNLNHDAMYWYRQDPGQGLRLIYYSQIVNDFQKGDIAEGYSVSREKKESFPLTVTSAQKNPTAFYLCASRPGHQSTDTQYFGPGTRLTVL.

The chain employs TRBV5-1 and TRBJ2-3; 9 bases fit TRBD1. Trimming removed 4 bases from V and 4 bases from J; junction bases left unmatched: 7. Germline lookup yields CDR1 SGHRS and CDR2 YFSETQ. The CDR3 sequence is 15 residues long. CDR3 DNA: TGCGCCAGCAGCCCGGGACAGGGAATCGCAGATACGCAGTATTTT. Amino acid sequence: CASSPGQGIADTQYF.

The chain has TRBV15 and TRBJ1-6; 7 bases agree with TRBD1. The CDR3 is 18 residues long. The V gene's germline CDR1 is LNHNV and CDR2 YYDKDF (reference sequence). J gave up 3 bases and V 0 bases, and 8 bases lay outside the gene matches. The CDR3, as DNA: TGTGCCACCAGCAGAGATCGTACAGGGGCCCGCTATAATTCACCCCTCCACTTT. Its protein is CATSRDRTGARYNSPLHF.

This clone was counted once. The chain uses TRBV11-2 and TRBJ2-7; D is perhaps TRBD1 (5 bases). The CDR3 length is 13 residues. The V end lost 2 bases, the J end lost 3 bases, and 8 bases lay between the germline ends. Germline-derived CDR1 and CDR2 are SGHAT and FQNNGV. The chain's CDR3 is CASSLRGGYEQYF. CDR3 in DNA: TGTGCCAGCAGCTTAAGGGGCGGCTACGAGCAGTACTTC.

The chain joins TRBV11-2 to TRBJ1-2; D possibly corresponds to TRBD1 (6 bases). Trimming removed 6 bases at V and 5 bases at J, with 19 bases between. The CDR3 has 15 amino acids. Germline CDR1 and CDR2: SGHAT and FQNNGV. This CDR3 reads CASSFHRVLLYGYTF. As DNA, the CDR3 is TGTGCCAGCAGTTTCCACAGGGTATTGCTATATGGCTACACCTTC.

This chain joins TRBV5-1 and TRBJ2-1; TRBD2 aligns across 11 bases. The CDR3 totals 16 residues. CDR1 is SGHRS and CDR2 is YFSETQ in the germline V gene. V lost 4 bases, J lost 5 bases, and 8 bases stayed unmatched. CDR3 sequence reads: CASSEQTSGGNNEQFF. CDR3 nucleotide sequence: TGCGCCAGCAGCGAACAAACTAGCGGGGGAAACAATGAGCAGTTCTTC.

In this sample, this clone turned up a few times. The rearrangement links TRBV5-1 to TRBJ1-2; D gene uncertain. The CDR3 runs to 14 residues. Germline V CDR1 and CDR2: SGHRS, YFSETQ. Trimming shortened V by 4 bases and J by 2 bases, and 12 bases separated the two germline ends. In DNA, the CDR3 is TGCGCCAGCAGCCCACCAAGAGAGAACTATGGCTACACCTTC. Translating it yields CASSPPRENYGYTF.

Only a few counts were recorded for this clone. This chain links TRBV18 with TRBJ1-1; 8 nucleotides agree with TRBD1. V lost 6 bases, J lost 1 base, and 4 bases stayed unmatched. Germline CDR1 reads KGHSH; CDR2 reads LQKENI. The CDR3 contains 14 residues. The DNA for the CDR3 is TGTGCCAGCTCCCTCGGACAGGGGAACACTGAAGCTTTCTTT. Amino acids: CASSLGQGNTEAFF.

This clone has just one count. The V call is TRBV19, the J call TRBJ2-2; TRBD2 aligns across 9 bases. J lost 4 bases, V lost 4 bases, and 4 bases had no gene match. The CDR3 spans 15 residues. The germline gives CDR1 LNHDA, CDR2 SQIVND (reference sequence). The CDR3 DNA follows: TGTGCCAGTAGTAGCCTAGCGGGATCCACCGGGGAGCTGTTTTTT. This sequence encodes CASSSLAGSTGELFF.

This chain connects TRBV20-1 to TRBJ1-1; D ambiguous. This CDR3 comprises 14 residues. The V and J ends lost 3 bases and 2 bases respectively, with 13 bases between them. The V gene's germline CDR1 is DFQATT and CDR2 SNEGSKA (reference sequence). The CDR3: CSASNVAFNTEAFF. DNA for the CDR3: TGCAGTGCTAGTAATGTGGCCTTTAACACTGAAGCTTTCTTT.

The chain uses TRBV6-5 and TRBJ1-5; a weak D match, TRBD1 (5 bases). V lost 8 bases and J 1 base, leaving 15 bases between the germline ends. Germline V gene lookup returns CDR1 MNHEY and CDR2 SVGAGI. This CDR3 has 15 amino acids. This CDR3 is CASAYQGYSNQPQHF. The CDR3 region has the DNA TGTGCCAGCGCCTACCAGGGATACAGCAATCAGCCCCAGCATTTT.

The count of this clone is one. The chain carries TRBV10-3 and TRBJ1-2; no definite D call. The CDR3 totals 15 residues. The V gene lost 10 bases and the J gene lost 0 bases, with 18 bases spanning the gap. The V gene's germline CDR1 is ENHRY and CDR2 SYGVKD. The DNA of the CDR3 is TGTGCCAGCCTGGGCCAGGTCTCCCCTAACTATGGCTACACCTTC. Translation: CASLGQVSPNYGYTF.

The chain carries TRBV6-4 and TRBJ1-2; 7 bases are a match to TRBD1. The V and J ends lost 0 bases and 4 bases, in that order; junction bases with no gene match: 2. The CDR3 consists of 14 residues. Germline CDR1 and CDR2: MRHNA and SNTAGT. The CDR3 region is CASSDSAGGYGYTF. CDR3 nucleotide sequence: TGTGCCAGCAGTGACTCGGCAGGGGGCTATGGCTACACCTTC.

This chain uses TRBV6-5 with TRBJ1-1; D remains unclear. Trimming took off 6 bases at V and 3 bases at J, with 17 bases between the two ends. The CDR3 loop spans 15 amino acids. Germline assignment: CDR1 MNHEY and CDR2 SVGAGI. The CDR3: CASSRGSGRDTEAFF. DNA for the CDR3: TGTGCCAGCAGCCGAGGGTCCGGGAGGGACACTGAAGCTTTCTTT.

This chain links TRBV5-4 with TRBJ1-1; 7 positions agree with TRBD1. Germline-derived CDR1 and CDR2 are SGHNT and YYREEE (reference sequence). There are 15 residues in the CDR3. The V and J ends lost 0 bases and 4 bases, in that order; junction bases with no gene match: 6. CDR3 region: CASSLEDRVSTEAFF. DNA for the CDR3: TGTGCCAGCAGCTTGGAAGACAGGGTTAGCACTGAAGCTTTCTTT.

V usage is TRBV6-2 or TRBV6-3 and J usage is TRBJ2-7; D is perhaps TRBD2 (5 bases). The CDR3 runs 15 residues. Trimming took 5 bases from V and 3 from J, leaving 17 bases between them. CDR1 is MNHEY and CDR2 is SVGEGT in the germline V gene. The CDR3 bases are TGTGCCAGCAGTCCGATTGGAGGAGTAGGCTACGAGCAGTACTTC. Translated, it gives CASSPIGGVGYEQYF.